The rows below give T cell receptor beta chains drawn from one sample of a study of lymphopenia after photon versus proton radiotherapy. Profiled with immunoSEQ multiplex PCR; TCRdb holds only in-frame clones, not every one. The data show roughly 42,000 clones, over 75% seen once. The specimen comprised peripheral blood, sampled from a patient treated with photon-based radiotherapy. The receptor set was obtained from a middle-aged man with gastric cancer. The CDR3 runs from the conserved cysteine through the conserved F or W. A D gene is named only where the DNA matches it firmly. Size tells how often a clone was seen (once, few, many) or the class of an expanded clone, and some rows leave it out.

TRBJ1-5 | TRBV10-3 | NA | TRBD1 | CAISAQGAGQPQHF | TGTGCCATCAGTGCACAGGGGGCAGGTCAGCCCCAGCATTTT
TRBJ2-1 | TRBV4-3 | NA | NA | CASSHEGGSYNEQFF | TGCGCCAGCAGCCATGAGGGGGGGTCCTACAATGAGCAGTTCTTC
TRBJ1-1 | TRBV18 | NA | NA | CASSPAGDGTEAFF | TGTGCCAGCTCACCTGCAGGCGACGGCACTGAAGCTTTCTTT
TRBJ2-7 | TRBV5-4 | NA | NA | CASSLLGTEQYF | TGTGCCAGCAGCTTGTTAGGGACCGAGCAGTACTTC
TRBJ2-2 | TRBV12-5 | NA | NA | CASGLVTGELFF | TGTGCTAGTGGTTTGGTAACCGGGGAGCTGTTTTTT
TRBJ1-3 | TRBV7-2 | few | NA | CASRAPGDISGNTIYF | TGTGCCAGCAGGGCCCCGGGGGACATCTCTGGAAACACCATATATTTT
TRBJ1-5 | TRBV2 | NA | NA | CASSGPRLGGNQPQHF | TGTGCCAGCAGTGGACCACGTTTAGGGGGCAATCAGCCCCAGCATTTT
TRBJ2-7 | TRBV5-1 | NA | NA | CASSLGQGFSYEQYF | TGCGCCAGCAGCTTGGGGCAGGGTTTCTCCTACGAGCAGTACTTC
TRBJ2-2 | TRBV10-2 | once | NA | CASLRGRDTGELFF | TGCGCCAGCCTAAGAGGGCGGGACACCGGGGAGCTGTTTTTT
TRBJ1-2 | TRBV19 | NA | TRBD1 | CASTDDGQGAYGYTF | TGTGCCAGTACCGACGACGGACAGGGGGCCTATGGCTACACCTTC
TRBJ2-5 | TRBV7-8 | NA | TRBD2 | CASRTGTSGETQYF | TGTGCCAGCAGAACTGGGACTAGCGGAGAGACCCAGTACTTC
TRBJ2-5 | TRBV18 | NA | TRBD1 | CASSPRQGSETQYF | TGTGCCAGCTCACCACGACAGGGGTCAGAGACCCAGTACTTC
TRBJ1-5 | TRBV6-1 | NA | NA | CASSAGSRGNQPQHF | TGTGCCAGCAGTGCGGGGTCCCGAGGGAATCAGCCCCAGCATTTT
TRBJ2-7 | TRBV30 | NA | NA | CAGQSSYEQYF | TGTGCCGGTCAGAGCTCCTACGAGCAGTACTTC
TRBJ2-1 | TRBV9 | once | NA | CASSEVYNEQFF | TGTGCCAGCAGCGAGGTATACAATGAGCAGTTCTTC
TRBJ1-1 | TRBV23-1 | NA | NA | CASSHPLLCGTEAFF | TGCGCCAGCAGTCACCCACTGCTTTGCGGCACTGAAGCTTTCTTT
TRBJ2-1 | TRBV7-2 | NA | NA | CASSRSTGMNEQFF | TGTGCCAGCAGCCGTTCAACAGGGATGAATGAGCAGTTCTTC
TRBJ1-2 | TRBV9 | NA | NA | CASSVGSRGGFGYTF | TGTGCCAGCAGCGTAGGTTCCAGGGGAGGGTTTGGCTACACCTTC
TRBJ1-1 | TRBV30 | NA | NA | CAWSVRGNEAFF | TGTGCCTGGAGTGTACGCGGGAATGAAGCTTTCTTT
TRBJ1-6 | TRBV6-5 | few | NA | CASSYGAGDSPLHF | TGTGCCAGCAGTTACGGGGCAGGCGATTCACCCCTCCACTTT
TRBJ2-7 | TRBV10-3 | few | NA | CAISEQGFEQYF | TGTGCCATCAGTGAGCAGGGCTTCGAGCAGTACTTC
TRBJ1-5 | TRBV5-6 | NA | NA | CASSLYETVNQPQHF | TGTGCCAGCAGCTTGTACGAGACAGTCAATCAGCCCCAGCATTTT
TRBJ2-7 | TRBV11-1 | NA | NA | CASSLAGQYVPSF | TGTGCCAGCAGCTTAGCTGGGCAGTATGTTCCATCCTTC
TRBJ1-1 | TRBV5-4 | NA | NA | CASSLGPGHFEAFF | TGTGCCAGCAGCTTGGGTCCGGGACACTTTGAAGCTTTCTTT
TRBJ1-2 | TRBV5-8 | NA | TRBD1 | CASSTPDRAGGYTF | TGTGCCAGCAGCACCCCGGACAGGGCCGGGGGCTACACCTTC
TRBJ1-1 | TRBV27 | few | NA | CASSLGGTLNTEAFF | TGTGCCAGCAGTTTAGGGGGCACGCTGAACACTGAAGCTTTCTTT
TRBJ1-6 | TRBV2 | few | TRBD1 | CASTSDRGSNSPLHF | TGTGCCAGCACCTCCGACAGGGGTAGTAATTCACCCCTCCACTTT
TRBJ2-2 | TRBV28 | NA | TRBD1 | CASSLTGGPGELFF | TGTGCCAGCAGTCTAACAGGGGGCCCCGGGGAGCTGTTTTTT
TRBJ2-3 | TRBV7-2 | NA | NA | CASSLNPRSDTQYF | TGTGCCAGCAGCTTAAATCCCCGGTCGGATACGCAGTATTTT
TRBJ1-2 | TRBV13 | NA | TRBD1 | CASSLGRDSNYGYTF | TGTGCCAGCAGCCTCGGTCGGGACAGCAACTATGGCTACACCTTC
TRBJ2-3 | TRBV9 | NA | TRBD2 | CASSPPGSGGTDTQYF | TGTGCCAGCAGCCCCCCGGGAAGCGGGGGGACGGATACGCAGTATTTT
TRBJ2-3 | TRBV5-1 | NA | TRBD2 | CASSLRGLRGDTQYF | TGCGCCAGCAGCTTAAGGGGACTAAGGGGAGATACGCAGTATTTT
TRBJ1-3 | TRBV7-6 | NA | NA | CASSSAGHGVNTIYF | TGTGCCAGCAGCTCGGCAGGACACGGGGTAAACACCATATATTTT
TRBJ2-1 | TRBV2 | NA | NA | CASTRVPGSYNEQFF | TGTGCCAGCACCCGAGTCCCCGGCTCCTACAATGAGCAGTTCTTC
TRBJ2-3 | TRBV4-3 | NA | NA | CASSQDRRDADTQYF | TGCGCCAGCAGCCAAGATCGGAGGGATGCAGATACGCAGTATTTT
TRBJ2-4 | TRBV2 | NA | TRBD2 | CASSGPQRGNIQYF | TGTGCCAGCAGTGGGCCCCAGCGGGGAAACATTCAGTACTTC
TRBJ2-3 | TRBV4-3 | NA | NA | CASSQDPRGADTQYF | TGCGCCAGCAGCCAAGATCCACGCGGGGCAGATACGCAGTATTTT
TRBJ1-3 | TRBV14 | NA | NA | CASSQGRNTIYF | TGTGCCAGCAGCCAAGGGAGGAACACCATATATTTT
TRBJ2-7 | TRBV2 | NA | TRBD2 | CASISSAGSYEQYF | TGTGCCAGCATCTCCTCAGCGGGGTCCTACGAGCAGTACTTC
TRBJ2-1 | TRBV18 | NA | TRBD1 | CASSSSVGQAAGEQFF | TGTGCCAGCTCATCGTCCGTAGGACAGGCGGCCGGTGAGCAGTTCTTC
TRBJ1-2 | TRBV27 | NA | NA | CASSLGQTYGYTF | TGTGCCAGCAGTTTAGGACAGACCTATGGCTACACCTTC